This record covers a single T cell receptor (beta chain). The data are from a study of blood T cell repertoires in COVID-19. Libraries were prepared by immunoSEQ multiplex PCR; TCRdb keeps only in-frame clonotypes and omits some of them. The sample has approximately 460,000 clones, approximately 89% seen once. In germline, CDR1 is SGHRS, CDR2 YFSETQ. With 3 bases clipped from V and 3 bases from J, the junction kept 6 bases outside the gene matches. CDR3 length: 15 residues. The sequence was collected from a man younger than 35 with COVID-19, enrolled during active disease. This chain joins TRBV5-1 and TRBJ2-7; 10 nucleotides line up with TRBD2. The sequenced sample consisted of peripheral blood. Here the CDR3 DNA reads TGCGCCAGCAGCTCCTCTAGCGGGAGTTTCTACGAGCAGTACTTC. It yields the protein CASSSSSGSFYEQYF.